Below are 5 T cell receptor beta chains sequenced from a single sample in a study of T cell repertoires in cytomegalovirus infection. Their antigens are not known. TCRdb recomputed calls from the reads with MiXCR, one row per CDR3 protein. The sample includes hundreds of thousands of distinct CDR3 sequences, more than 25% of them seen just once. The sample in question was cultured CD8+ T cells from PBMCs, obtained from culture after CMV antigen stimulation. All receptors come from a human donor in good health (CMV status not recorded). Some clones in this sample may be carry-over from other donors' samples.

This clonotype was counted between two and nine times. V is TRBV7-9 and J is TRBJ2-1; D unclear. This CDR3 comprises 14 residues. The ends were cut back, 1 base at V and 9 bases at J, with 13 bases in the middle. Germline V gene lookup returns CDR1 SEHNR and CDR2 FQNEAQ (reference sequence). CDR3 DNA: TGTGCCAGCAGCTTAGTCGACCTAGAGGTTGAGCAGTTCTTC. The encoded protein is CASSLVDLEVEQFF.

V and J are TRBV20-1 and TRBJ1-5, with TRBD1 matching over 9 bases. The CDR3 spans 16 residues. Germline CDR1 DFQATT, CDR2 SNEGSKA (reference sequence). V lost 5 bases to trimming and J lost 0 bases; unmatched junction nucleotides: 8. CDR3 in DNA: TGCAGTGCTGAGGGACAGGGAGGGATTAGCAATCAGCCCCAGCATTTT. Its protein product is CSAEGQGGISNQPQHF.

V usage is TRBV14 and J usage is TRBJ2-7, with D possibly being TRBD2 (5 bases). There are 16 residues in the CDR3. Germline CDR1 SGHDN, CDR2 FVKESK. V lost 4 bases to trimming and J lost 4 bases, with 20 bases between them. CDR3 DNA sequence: TGTGCCAGCAGCCGAGACCCCCGGGAAAACATTTACGAGCAGTACTTC. Translation: CASSRDPRENIYEQYF.

The chain employs TRBV12-3 or TRBV12-4 and TRBJ1-2; D call uncertain. This CDR3 has 14 amino acids. The V and J ends lost 5 bases and 8 bases respectively, with 18 bases between them. The CDR3 region is CASSPPTALGGYTF. DNA of the CDR3: TGTGCCAGCAGTCCTCCTACCGCGTTGGGCGGCTACACCTTC.

This clonotype was counted only a few times. The rearrangement uses TRBV7-6 and TRBJ1-1, with 7 bases identical to TRBD1. The V gene end was trimmed by 2 bases and the J gene end by 0 bases; junction bases not matched to a gene: 6. CDR3 size: 16 residues. Germline V gene lookup returns CDR1 SGHVS and CDR2 FNYEAQ. CDR3 loop: CASSLLGQSMNTEAFF. The CDR3 DNA reads as TGTGCCAGCAGCTTATTGGGACAGTCAATGAACACTGAAGCTTTCTTT.